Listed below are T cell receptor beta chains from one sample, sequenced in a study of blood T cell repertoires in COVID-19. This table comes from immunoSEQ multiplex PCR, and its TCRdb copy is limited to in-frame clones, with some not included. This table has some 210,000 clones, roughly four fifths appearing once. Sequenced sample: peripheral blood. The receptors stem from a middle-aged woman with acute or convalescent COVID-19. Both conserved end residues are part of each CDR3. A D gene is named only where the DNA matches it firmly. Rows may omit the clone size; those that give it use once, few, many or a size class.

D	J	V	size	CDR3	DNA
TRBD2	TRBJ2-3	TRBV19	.	CASSIGSGGATQYF	TGTGCCAGTAGTATAGGTAGCGGGGGGGCTACGCAGTATTTT
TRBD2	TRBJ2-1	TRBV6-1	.	CASSEEAGGFYNEQFF	TGTGCCAGCAGTGAAGAGGCGGGGGGCTTCTACAATGAGCAGTTCTTC
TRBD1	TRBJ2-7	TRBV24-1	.	CATSDAGQAIYEQYF	TGTGCCACCAGTGATGCGGGACAGGCTATCTACGAGCAGTACTTC
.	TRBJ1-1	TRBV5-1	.	CASSFNSPNTEAFF	TGCGCCAGCAGCTTTAACAGCCCCAACACTGAAGCTTTCTTT
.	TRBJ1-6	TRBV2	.	CASSNDRPNSPLHF	TGTGCCAGCAGCAATGACAGACCTAATTCACCCCTCCACTTT
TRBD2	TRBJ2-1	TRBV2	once	CASSPGLAGVEQFF	TGTGCCAGCAGTCCGGGACTAGCGGGGGTTGAGCAGTTCTTC
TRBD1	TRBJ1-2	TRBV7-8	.	CASSSRDRGEFGARNYGYTF	TGTGCCAGCAGCTCCCGGGACAGGGGAGAGTTTGGGGCCCGCAACTATGGCTACACCTTC
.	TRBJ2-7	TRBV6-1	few	CASSEALRGFSYEQYF	TGTGCCAGCAGTGAAGCGCTTCGGGGATTCTCCTACGAGCAGTACTTC
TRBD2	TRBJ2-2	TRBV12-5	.	CASGPSGGGNTGELFF	TGTGCTAGTGGCCCCAGCGGGGGGGGGAACACCGGGGAGCTGTTTTTT
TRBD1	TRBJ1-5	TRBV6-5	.	CASSTGTGFGPQHF	TGTGCCAGCAGCACCGGGACAGGCTTTGGGCCCCAGCATTTT
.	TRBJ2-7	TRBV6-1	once	CASSEEAEDRTYEQYF	TGTGCCAGCAGTGAAGAGGCAGAGGACAGAACCTACGAGCAGTACTTC
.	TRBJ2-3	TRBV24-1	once	CATSGTRADTQYF	TGTGCCACCAGTGGGACAAGGGCAGATACGCAGTATTTT
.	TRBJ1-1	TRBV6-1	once	CASSPPSLSRAFF	TGTGCCAGCAGCCCTCCGTCCCTAAGTCGGGCTTTCTTT
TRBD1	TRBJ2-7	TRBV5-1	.	CASRKDRASYEQYF	TGCGCCAGCAGAAAGGACAGGGCATCCTACGAGCAGTACTTC
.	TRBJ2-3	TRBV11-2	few	CASSSTSTGLGTQYF	TGTGCCAGCAGCTCCACTTCAACCGGACTCGGTACGCAGTATTTT
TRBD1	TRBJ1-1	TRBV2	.	CASSDDEGAAEAFF	TGTGCCAGCAGTGATGACGAGGGGGCGGCTGAAGCTTTCTTT
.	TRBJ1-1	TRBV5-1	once	CASSLAASRGTEAFF	TGCGCCAGCAGCTTGGCGGCGTCCCGAGGGACTGAAGCTTTCTTT